A single sample is the source of the 22 T cell receptor beta chains below, sequenced in a study of technical replicates of blood from a handful of donors. TCRdb's table, derived via immunoSEQ multiplex PCR, lists solely in-frame clones and lacks some. The sample has around 80,000 clones, more than 95% seen once; the top ten hold approximately 0.15%. Sequencing used T cells isolated from PBMCs. These TCRs come from a human donor in good health.

V usage is TRBV7-9 and J usage is TRBJ2-1, with 15 bases fitting TRBD2. Per germline, CDR1 SEHNR and CDR2 FQNEAQ (reference sequence). V dropped 4 bases and J dropped 6; count of bases not matched to a gene: 10. CDR3 length: 18 residues. In nucleotides, the CDR3 is TGTGCCAGCAGCTCGAACTATGGACTAGCGGGAGGGATCAATGAGCAGTTCTTC. This translates into CASSSNYGLAGGINEQFF.

The chain combines TRBV2 with TRBJ2-1; 7 nucleotides align to TRBD2. Trimming took 7 bases from V and 1 from J; bases not matched to a gene: 10. CDR1 SNHLY and CDR2 FYNNEI come from the germline V gene. This CDR3 has 16 amino acids. CDR3 sequence (DNA): TGTGCCAGCACCGAGGGAGGGCTAGCGTCCTACAATGAGCAGTTCTTC. Translating it yields CASTEGGLASYNEQFF.

This clone appeared once. The gene calls are TRBV11-1 and TRBJ2-7, with D perhaps TRBD1 (6 bases). The CDR3 has 15 amino acids. In germline, CDR1 is SGHAT, CDR2 FQDESV (reference sequence). V shed 7 bases and J shed 0 bases, with 16 bases lying between them. The CDR3 DNA reads as TGTGCCAGCACGCAGGGGCAAGGGATCTCCTACGAGCAGTACTTC. It translates to CASTQGQGISYEQYF.

The CDR3 DNA is TGCGCCAGCAGCCTAGAGACAGGGAGCTTCTACGAGCAGTACTTC. Amino acid sequence: CASSLETGSFYEQYF. The chain recombines TRBV4-1 with TRBJ2-7; 7 nucleotides line up with TRBD1. The V segment lost 4 bases and the J segment 3 bases; nucleotides outside the gene matches: 9. This CDR3 is built from 15 residues. Germline V gene sequence: CDR1 MGHRA, CDR2 YSYEKL.

The genes are TRBV2 and TRBJ1-2; the match to TRBD1 covers 8 bases. CDR3 length: 14 amino acids. The V segment lost 4 bases and the J segment 1 base; nucleotides outside the gene matches: 2. The V gene's germline CDR1 is SNHLY and CDR2 FYNNEI. Here the CDR3 reads CASSGQGINYGYTF. As DNA, the CDR3 is TGTGCCAGCAGTGGACAGGGGATTAACTATGGCTACACCTTC.

The chain couples TRBV6-5 to TRBJ2-7; 7 nucleotides match TRBD1. The CDR3 totals 13 residues. Looked up from germline, CDR1 is MNHEY and CDR2 is SVGAGI. The J segment lost 5 bases and the V segment lost 5 bases, leaving 6 bases of the junction unmatched. The chain's CDR3 is CASSNRGIDEQYF. DNA of the CDR3: TGTGCCAGCAGTAACAGGGGTATCGACGAGCAGTACTTC.

This chain connects TRBV7-9 to TRBJ1-5; 8 bases are a match to TRBD1. CDR3 length equals 14 residues. V was clipped by 5 bases and J by 0 bases; unmatched bases: 0. Germline V lookup: CDR1 SEHNR, CDR2 FQNEAQ (reference sequence). CDR3 nucleotides: TGTGCCAGCAGCCAGGGGGCTAGCAATCAGCCCCAGCATTTT. Translation: CASSQGASNQPQHF.

The chain uses TRBV5-1 and TRBJ2-5; 7 bases agree with TRBD2. Germline V gene data show CDR1 as SGHRS and CDR2 as YFSETQ. Trimming at V came to 7 bases and at J to 5 bases, leaving 14 bases not matched to a gene. The CDR3 length is 15 residues. The CDR3 loop reads CASSSTPGGRETQYF. The CDR3 DNA reads TGCGCCAGCTCCTCAACCCCCGGGGGGAGGGAGACCCAGTACTTC.

The CDR3 here is CASSLGTGWDDETQYF. DNA of the CDR3: TGCGCCAGCAGCTTGGGGACAGGGTGGGATGATGAGACCCAGTACTTC. The chain combines TRBV5-1 with TRBJ2-5, with 8 bases matching TRBD1. This CDR3 has 16 amino acids. Trimming took 0 bases from V and 5 from J; bases not matched to a gene: 9. Germline assignment: CDR1 SGHRS and CDR2 YFSETQ.

The chain carries TRBV29-1 and TRBJ1-1; D is unresolved. CDR3 length: 15 residues. The V gene lost 4 bases and the J gene lost 3 bases, with 18 bases spanning the gap. Germline V lookup: CDR1 SQVTM, CDR2 ANQGSEA. The CDR3 region has the DNA TGCAGCGTTGCCCACCACCTACGAGCTGACACTGAAGCTTTCTTT. Encoded protein: CSVAHHLRADTEAFF.

CDR3 nucleotides: TGTGCCAGCAGAATTACAGGGGGAAATGGCTACACCTTC. This sequence encodes CASRITGGNGYTF. The chain links TRBV28 to TRBJ1-2; 8 bases are a match to TRBD1. V lost 6 bases to trimming and J lost 6 bases; unmatched junction nucleotides: 6. The CDR3 is made up of 13 amino acids. Germline V CDR1 and CDR2: MDHEN, SYDVKM.

V is TRBV7-9 and J is TRBJ1-4; 8 positions agree with TRBD1. V lost 6 bases, J lost 3 bases, and 3 bases stayed unmatched. Germline CDR1 reads SEHNR; CDR2 reads FQNEAQ (reference sequence). The CDR3 has 14 amino acids. In nucleotides, the CDR3 is TGTGCCAGCAGACGACAGGGGTCTAATGAAAAACTGTTTTTT. Translation: CASRRQGSNEKLFF.

J is TRBJ2-1 and V is TRBV28, with 16 bases that match TRBD2. The germline V gene encodes CDR1 MDHEN and CDR2 SYDVKM. The CDR3 extends over 17 amino acids. V lost 4 bases, J lost 7 bases, and 7 bases stayed unmatched. CDR3 nucleotide sequence: TGTGCCAGCAGTTCGGGACTAGCGGGAGGGGTAGGAAATGAGCAGTTCTTC. Encoded protein: CASSSGLAGGVGNEQFF. Drawing the rest from reference TRBV28 and TRBJ2-1, the complete variable domain is DVKVTQSSRYLVKRTGEKVFLECVQDMDHENMFWYRQDPGLGLRLIYFSYDVKMKEKGDIPEGYSVSREKKERFSLILESASTNQTSMYLCASSSGLAGGVGNEQFFGPGTRLTVL.

The chain employs TRBV5-6 and TRBJ2-5; 7 bases agree with TRBD2. Germline-derived CDR1 and CDR2 are SGHDT and YYEEEE. Trimming at V came to 1 base and at J to 3 bases, leaving 12 bases not matched to a gene. The length of the CDR3 is 17 residues. This CDR3 is CASSLISSGAAEETQYF. CDR3 bases: TGTGCCAGCAGCTTGATTTCTAGCGGCGCGGCGGAAGAGACCCAGTACTTC. The whole variable domain, filled in from reference TRBV5-6 and TRBJ2-5, reads DAGVTQSPTHLIKTRGQQVTLRCSPKSGHDTVSWYQQALGQGPQFIFQYYEEEERQRGNFPDRFSGHQFPNYSSELNVNALLLGDSALYLCASSLISSGAAEETQYFGPGTRLLVL.

This chain links TRBV6-5 with TRBJ2-7; 8 bases fit TRBD2. This CDR3 is built from 13 residues. The trim removed 2 bases at V and 7 bases at J, leaving 4 bases unmatched. Germline CDR1 reads MNHEY; CDR2 reads SVGAGI. In DNA form, the CDR3 reads TGTGCCAGCAGTTACGGCGGGAGGCTTGAGCAGTACTTC. This translates into CASSYGGRLEQYF.

This rearrangement joins TRBV5-1 to TRBJ1-4; 8 positions match TRBD1. Germline V gene lookup returns CDR1 SGHRS and CDR2 YFSETQ. The CDR3 has 14 residues. The J segment lost 8 bases and the V segment lost 4 bases, leaving 7 bases of the junction unmatched. DNA of the CDR3: TGCGCCAGCAGCCCGACAGGGGTTGAGGAAAAACTGTTTTTT. Translated: CASSPTGVEEKLFF.

This clone has a single count. The CDR3 coding sequence is TGTGCCAGCAGCTGGGGCCCCGACAGGACTGAAGCTTTCTTT. Amino acids: CASSWGPDRTEAFF. The genes are TRBV6-6 and TRBJ1-1; maybe TRBD1 (6 bases). Deletions cut 6 bases from V and 5 bases from J, with 16 bases between. The CDR3 extends over 14 amino acids. Germline V gives CDR1 MNHNY, CDR2 SVGAGI (reference sequence).

The CDR3 nucleotides read TGTGCCAGCAGACGGACTAGCTGGGCAGATACGCAGTATTTT. This gives the protein CASRRTSWADTQYF. The J gene is TRBJ2-3, the V gene TRBV27; 8 bases agree with TRBD2. The germline CDR1 and CDR2 sequences are MNHEY and SMNVEV (reference sequence). Germline trimming cut 6 bases from V and 4 bases from J; bases unmatched to any gene: 6. The CDR3 has 14 amino acids.

This clone was seen once. This rearrangement joins TRBV6-1 to TRBJ2-7; D not certain. Germline-derived CDR1 and CDR2 are MNHNS and SASEGT. V lost 2 bases and J 4 bases, leaving 9 bases between the germline ends. The CDR3 is made up of 13 amino acids. The chain's CDR3 is CASSEHTAYEQYF. The CDR3, as DNA: TGTGCCAGCAGTGAACACACAGCTTACGAGCAGTACTTC.

The chain has TRBV9 and TRBJ1-2, with D unresolved. CDR1 and CDR2 (germline): SGDLS, YYNGEE. The CDR3 has 14 residues. V gave up 0 bases and J gave up 2 bases, with 8 bases separating them. The CDR3 bases are TGTGCCAGCAGCGTAGACAGCGGAAACTATGGCTACACCTTC. The encoded protein is CASSVDSGNYGYTF.

The chain has TRBV6-5 and TRBJ1-2; TRBD1 matches 10 bases. V gave up 5 bases and J gave up 7 bases; unmatched junction bases: 4. Germline V gives CDR1 MNHEY, CDR2 SVGAGI. The CDR3 runs to 13 residues. In DNA, the CDR3 is TGTGCCAGCAGTGGGACAGGGGCAGGTGGCTACACCTTC. It is translated as CASSGTGAGGYTF.

The CDR3 here is CASSMDGGPDTQYF. CDR3 bases: TGTGCCAGTAGTATGGATGGGGGCCCAGATACGCAGTATTTT. The rearrangement joins TRBV19 to TRBJ2-3, with a weak D call TRBD1 (6 bases). V lost 3 bases to trimming and J lost 4 bases, with 11 bases between them. The CDR3 consists of 14 residues. Per germline, CDR1 LNHDA and CDR2 SQIVND (reference sequence).